The 31 T cell receptor beta chains below all came from one sample that was sequenced in a study of T cell repertoires in cytomegalovirus infection (dated by TCRdb to the late 2010s). Data came from an Illumina HiSeq 1500. TCRdb took the public reads, trimmed them with fastp at Q25, ran MiXCR for clone calling and kept in-frame beta chains. Rows matching on CDR3 protein sequence are summarized as one entry with the most common DNA and genes. This sample has about 600,000 distinct CDR3 sequences in its table, and roughly a quarter of those were observed once. The ten top clones hold 8% of the sample. Sample: CD8+ T cells from PBMCs. These TCRs come from a human donor in good health (CMV status not recorded). Some clones in this sample may be carry-over from other donors' samples.

Turning to this clonotype: The junction departs from germline at one end; a sequencing error may be responsible. The chain is built from TRBV7-8 and TRBJ2-1, with TRBD1 as a possible D gene (6 bases). This CDR3 is 11 amino acids long. The germline V gene has CDR1 SGHVS and CDR2 FQNEAQ. The CDR3 reads CASSLPGDVIF. For the CDR3, the DNA is TGTGCCAGCAGCCTACCAGGGGATGTTATATTC.

This clonotype was counted ten times or more. The chain is built from TRBV7-8 and TRBJ2-3; the D is unclear. The germline V and J ends were trimmed by 4 bases and 4 bases, with 12 bases remaining between them. The germline V gene encodes CDR1 SGHVS and CDR2 FQNEAQ. CDR3 length: 14 amino acids. The DNA of the CDR3 is TGTGCCAGCAGCTCGCCCGCGGTTGCAGATACGCAGTATTTT. This translates into CASSSPAVADTQYF.

The table lists this clonotype with a count of one. A much larger clone sits a single nucleotide away, making a read error possible. The chain couples TRBV6-8 to TRBJ2-6; D gene uncertain. Germline loops: CDR1 MNHGY, CDR2 SAAAGT. The CDR3 consists of 14 residues. CDR3 loop: CVSSYSSGANVLTF. The CDR3 region has the DNA TGTGTCAGCAGCTATAGCTCTGGGGCCAACGTCCTGACTTTC.

CDR3 loop: CASSKNEQFF. Here the CDR3 DNA reads TGTGCCAGCAGTAAGAATGAGCAGTTCTTC. J is TRBJ2-1 and V is TRBV28; D is ambiguous. Trimming stripped 5 bases from V and 7 bases from J, with 3 bases between. Looked up from germline, CDR1 is MDHEN and CDR2 is SYDVKM. The CDR3 is made up of 10 amino acids. Combining the CDR3 with reference TRBV28 and TRBJ2-1 gives the whole variable domain DVKVTQSSRYLVKRTGEKVFLECVQDMDHENMFWYRQDPGLGLRLIYFSYDVKMKEKGDIPEGYSVSREKKERFSLILESASTNQTSMYLCASSKNEQFFGPGTRLTVL.

The J gene is TRBJ2-5, the V gene TRBV7-9; 10 bases line up with TRBD1. This CDR3 is built from 17 residues. The germline V gene encodes CDR1 SEHNR and CDR2 FQNEAQ (reference sequence). The junction had 8 bases not matched to a gene; V was cut back by 0 bases and J by 4 bases. CDR3 DNA: TGTGCCAGCAGCTTAGCTCGGAGTCGGGACAGGGGAGAGACCCAGTACTTC. This codes for CASSLARSRDRGETQYF.

On this clonotype: A much larger clone lies one base from this, so it may be a read error. The DNA for the CDR3 is TGTGCCACCAGTGATTCCGAGGGCCACAATGAGCAGTTCTTC. Its translation is CATSDSEGHNEQFF. The chain couples TRBV24-1 to TRBJ2-1, with TRBD2 as a possible D gene (5 bases). The CDR3 contains 14 residues. Looked up from germline, CDR1 is KGHDR and CDR2 is SFDVKD. Trimming stripped 2 bases from V and 5 bases from J, with 9 bases between.

V gene TRBV15 combines with J gene TRBJ2-3; 9 bases line up with TRBD2. The CDR3 is 15 amino acids. The V and J ends lost 4 bases and 0 bases, in that order; junction bases with no gene match: 2. The germline gives CDR1 LNHNV, CDR2 YYDKDF (reference sequence). The CDR3 sequence is CATSKLAGSTDTQYF. CDR3 in DNA: TGTGCCACCAGCAAGCTAGCGGGGAGCACAGATACGCAGTATTTT. The complete variable domain, with remaining parts taken from reference TRBV15 and TRBJ2-3, reads DAMVIQNPRYQVTQFGKPVTLSCSQTLNHNVMYWYQQKSSQAPKLLFHYYDKDFNNEADTPDNFQSRRPNTSFCFLDIRSPGLGDTAMYLCATSKLAGSTDTQYFGPGTRLTVL.

The CDR3 loop is CASSGRTGDNSPLHF. The CDR3 DNA reads TGTGCCAGCAGCGGTCGGACAGGGGATAATTCACCCCTCCACTTT. The chain uses TRBV14 and TRBJ1-6, with 9 bases aligning to TRBD1. V shed 5 bases, J shed 5 bases, and the junction held 4 bases outside the gene matches. The germline V gene has CDR1 SGHDN and CDR2 FVKESK. The CDR3 is 15 amino acids.

This clonotype was seen a handful of times. The rearrangement uses TRBV15 and TRBJ2-3; D remains unclear. Trimming pared 1 base from V and 2 bases from J, leaving 16 bases between. The V gene's germline CDR1 is LNHNV and CDR2 YYDKDF (reference sequence). CDR3 size: 17 residues. CDR3 sequence (DNA): TGTGCCACCAGCAGAGGCCCGGGCCTAGACCTCACAGATACGCAGTATTTT. As protein: CATSRGPGLDLTDTQYF.

The chain uses TRBV28 and TRBJ1-5, with D perhaps matching TRBD1 (5 bases). Germline values: CDR1 MDHEN, CDR2 SYDVKM. The CDR3 totals 17 residues. Deletions cut 2 bases from V and 3 bases from J, with 17 bases between. The CDR3 reads CASSLTGVSPANQPQHF. The CDR3 DNA follows: TGTGCCAGCAGTTTAACGGGGGTCAGCCCGGCCAATCAGCCCCAGCATTTT.

Only a few counts were recorded for this clonotype. J is TRBJ1-5 and V is TRBV28, with D possibly being TRBD1 (6 bases). The ends were cut back, 5 bases at V and 7 bases at J, with 15 bases in the middle. The length of the CDR3 is 14 residues. Germline-derived CDR1 and CDR2 are MDHEN and SYDVKM. The chain's CDR3 is CASSPQRGGQPQHF. The CDR3 nucleotides are TGTGCCAGCAGTCCTCAACGGGGGGGCCAGCCCCAGCATTTT.

This clonotype was recorded many times. The chain has TRBV7-8 and TRBJ1-2; the D is unclear. Germline V gives CDR1 SGHVS, CDR2 FQNEAQ. The CDR3 extends over 15 amino acids. V gave up 4 bases and J gave up 8 bases, with 20 bases separating them. This CDR3 reads CASSSTLTLAEGYTF. CDR3 nucleotide sequence: TGTGCCAGCAGCTCGACCCTTACCCTGGCGGAGGGCTACACCTTC.

This clonotype came up many times. V is TRBV7-9 and J is TRBJ1-1; D call uncertain. V lost 2 bases to trimming and J lost 3 bases, with 7 bases between them. The CDR3 extends over 13 amino acids. Germline V gene data show CDR1 as SEHNR and CDR2 as FQNEAQ (reference sequence). CDR3 amino acids: CASSLSGYTEAFF. The CDR3 DNA is TGTGCCAGCAGCTTATCGGGATACACTGAAGCTTTCTTT.

There are many counts of this clonotype. This sequence joins TRBV7-2 and TRBJ2-1; 10 bases are a match to TRBD1. Trimming cost V 0 bases and J 8 bases; bases outside gene matches: 4. The CDR3 has 15 residues. Germline lookup yields CDR1 SGHTA and CDR2 FQGNSA. The DNA of the CDR3 is TGTGCCAGCAGCTTAGCGGGGGGACAGGGGTATGAGCAGTTCTTC. Its protein is CASSLAGGQGYEQFF.

V is TRBV7-4 and J is TRBJ1-5; no clear D. Germline CDR1 is SGHVT and CDR2 is SQSDAQ. V was shortened by 5 bases and J by 3 bases, with 14 bases between the two germline ends. This CDR3 has 15 residues. The CDR3 spells CASSPSGRINQPQHF. In DNA, the CDR3 is TGTGCCAGCAGCCCCTCCGGGCGGATCAATCAGCCCCAGCATTTT.

This clonotype was observed a few times. The rearrangement uses TRBV27 and TRBJ2-3; D may be TRBD2 (5 bases). The CDR3 contains 15 residues. Trimming removed 0 bases at V and 2 bases at J, with 9 bases between. CDR1 MNHEY and CDR2 SMNVEV come from the germline V gene (reference sequence). The CDR3, as DNA: TGTGCCAGCAGTTTATCCGCCGGGGACACAGATACGCAGTATTTT. It codes for CASSLSAGDTDTQYF.

This sequence joins TRBV7-9 and TRBJ2-5, with TRBD2 matching over 14 bases. After removal of 6 bases from V and 3 bases from J, the junction contained 6 bases not matched to a gene. Germline CDR1 reads SEHNR; CDR2 reads FQNEAQ (reference sequence). CDR3 length: 16 residues. CDR3 nucleotides: TGTGCCAGCAGTCGACCGGGACTAGCGGGGGAAGAGACCCAGTACTTC. Translating gives CASSRPGLAGEETQYF.

The V gene is TRBV14, the J gene TRBJ2-7, with TRBD2 as a possible D gene (6 bases). This CDR3 has 15 amino acids. Germline V lookup: CDR1 SGHDN, CDR2 FVKESK. CDR3 sequence: CASSQDLGGNYEQYV. CDR3 nucleotide sequence: TGTGCCAGTAGCCAAGATCTTGGAGGGAACTACGAGCAGTACGTC.

The sample holds many counts of this clonotype. V and J are TRBV7-6 and TRBJ2-1; TRBD2 matches at 8 bases. Germline-derived CDR1 and CDR2 are SGHVS and FNYEAQ. CDR3 length: 18 amino acids. V lost 3 bases, J lost 0 bases, and 10 bases stayed unmatched. Written as DNA, the CDR3 is TGTGCCAGCAGCTTGATCAGCGGGGGTCCCAGCTCCTACAATGAGCAGTTCTTC. It yields the protein CASSLISGGPSSYNEQFF.

The chain has TRBV7-9 and TRBJ1-1; weak D call: TRBD1 (5 bases). CDR1 SEHNR and CDR2 FQNEAQ come from the germline V gene (reference sequence). CDR3 length equals 14 residues. V was clipped by 5 bases and J by 6 bases, with 16 bases between them. The CDR3 DNA follows: TGTGCCAGCAGCACCCTGGGGCAGGCGGCTGAAGCTTTCTTT. Translating gives CASSTLGQAAEAFF. The whole variable domain, filled in from reference TRBV7-9 and TRBJ1-1, reads DTGVSQNPRHKITKRGQNVTFRCDPISEHNRLYWYRQTLGQGPEFLTYFQNEAQLEKSRLLSDRFSAERPKGSFSTLEIQRTEQGDSAMYLCASSTLGQAAEAFFGQGTRLTVV.

Many counts were recorded for this clonotype. V and J are TRBV7-2 and TRBJ1-2; D unresolved. Germline values: CDR1 SGHTA, CDR2 FQGNSA. The V end was cut by 4 bases, the J end by 4 bases, with 16 bases between. The CDR3 sequence is 15 residues long. As DNA, the CDR3 is TGTGCCAGCAGCTCGAAAGTTCCGTCCCTCTATGGCTACACCTTC. Translation gives CASSSKVPSLYGYTF.

This clonotype was found many times. The gene calls are TRBV19 and TRBJ1-5; D possibly corresponds to TRBD1 (5 bases). CDR1 and CDR2 (germline): LNHDA, SQIVND (reference sequence). Between the trimmed V and J ends, which lost 2 bases and 3 bases, there was a span of 14 bases. The CDR3 length is 16 residues. The CDR3 protein is CASSITIGRANQPQHF. As DNA, the CDR3 is TGTGCCAGTAGTATAACAATAGGCAGGGCCAATCAGCCCCAGCATTTT.

Only a few counts were recorded for this clonotype. The chain recombines TRBV12-3 or TRBV12-4 with TRBJ2-1, with TRBD2 matching 10 bases. This CDR3 has 13 amino acids. V was clipped by 10 bases and J by 9 bases; unmatched bases: 9. This CDR3 reads CATTGTSVGEQFF. The CDR3 DNA reads as TGTGCCACCACCGGGACTAGCGTCGGTGAGCAGTTCTTC.

At least ten counts were recorded for this clonotype. The CDR3 DNA follows: TGTGCCAGCAGCCCAGTGGGGGGAACAGATACGCAGTATTTT. This encodes CASSPVGGTDTQYF. The V and J genes are TRBV7-2 and TRBJ2-3, with TRBD2 as a possible D gene (6 bases). The V gene's germline CDR1 is SGHTA and CDR2 FQGNSA. There are 14 residues in the CDR3. Trimming removed 5 bases from V and 3 bases from J, with 12 bases in between.

This clonotype has only a few counts. V gene TRBV2 combines with J gene TRBJ1-1; a possible D gene is TRBD1 (6 bases). Trimming left V 8 bases short and J 4 bases short, with 17 bases between. Germline-derived CDR1 and CDR2 are SNHLY and FYNNEI. The CDR3 totals 14 residues. CDR3 loop: CASYIKPGATEAFF. The CDR3 nucleotides are TGTGCCAGCTACATCAAACCGGGGGCCACTGAAGCTTTCTTT.

This clonotype was recorded at least ten times. The chain carries TRBV6-6 and TRBJ1-5; D might be TRBD1 (5 bases). Deletions cut 2 bases from V and 3 bases from J, with 17 bases between. The germline gives CDR1 MNHNY, CDR2 SVGAGI (reference sequence). CDR3 length equals 17 residues. CDR3 sequence reads: CASSYNRGAGSNQPQHF. The CDR3 nucleotides are TGTGCCAGCAGTTACAATCGAGGGGCAGGGTCCAATCAGCCCCAGCATTTT.

This clonotype was picked up many times. The V and J genes are TRBV6-1 and TRBJ2-7; D not certain. The CDR3 covers 11 residues. Trimming stripped 2 bases from V and 3 bases from J, with 2 bases between. Germline CDR1 is MNHNS and CDR2 is SASEGT. In DNA, the CDR3 is TGTGCCAGCAGTGAATTCTACGAGCAGTACGTC. Translation gives CASSEFYEQYV.

This clonotype has a single count. The rearrangement joins TRBV4-1 to TRBJ1-1, with D perhaps matching TRBD1 (5 bases). V was trimmed by 4 bases and J by 1 base, leaving 13 bases between them. Germline V gene data show CDR1 as MGHRA and CDR2 as YSYEKL. The CDR3 extends over 15 amino acids. This CDR3 is CASSPLGEGNTEAFF. CDR3 bases: TGCGCCAGCAGCCCCCTGGGGGAAGGGAACACTGAAGCTTTCTTT.

This clonotype was seen a handful of times. The chain links TRBV29-1 to TRBJ2-7, with TRBD1 matching over 8 bases. V gave up 4 bases and J gave up 1 base; unmatched junction bases: 6. Per germline, CDR1 SQVTM and CDR2 ANQGSEA. CDR3 size: 14 residues. This CDR3 reads CSVVAGGLSYEQYF. CDR3 nucleotides: TGCAGCGTTGTAGCAGGGGGCTTATCCTACGAGCAGTACTTC.

In this sample, this clonotype turned up many times. This chain links TRBV5-5 with TRBJ2-5; D is unresolved. With 2 bases removed from V and 5 bases from J, the gap between germline ends came to 10 bases. The CDR3 length is 13 residues. The germline V gene encodes CDR1 SGHKS and CDR2 YYEKEE (reference sequence). This CDR3 reads CASSFFMGETQYF. CDR3 in DNA: TGTGCCAGCAGCTTTTTTATGGGGGAGACCCAGTACTTC.

The table lists this clonotype with a few counts. The chain is built from TRBV28 and TRBJ2-7; 8 positions match TRBD2. The V segment lost 7 bases and the J segment 7 bases; nucleotides outside the gene matches: 6. The length of the CDR3 is 12 residues. Germline V gene lookup returns CDR1 MDHEN and CDR2 SYDVKM. CDR3 loop: CASNDGGGEQYV. The CDR3, as DNA: TGTGCCAGCAACGACGGGGGGGGGGAGCAGTACGTC.